This entry lists 5 T cell receptor beta chains sequenced from one sample in a study of regulatory T cells in long-lasting Graves disease. Documented time point: persistent/refractory GD, antithyroid drugs over 5 years with positive TRAb. RNA extracted from PBMCs served as the sequencing template. Combining iRepertoire HTBI primers with Arm-PCR of CDR3 regions, the authors built TCR beta libraries. TCRdb re-called the multiplex PCR reads with MiXCR, one entry per CDR3 protein. The table has roughly 450,000 distinct CDR3 sequences, approximately 23% seen once. Here the sequenced sample was peripheral blood mononuclear cells (PBMCs), taken when the disease was refractory, from a patient treated with antithyroid drugs. These receptors all come from a female donor with Graves disease.

This clonotype was counted at least ten times. This sequence joins TRBV28 and TRBJ1-1; D is unclear. The CDR3 sequence is 14 residues long. Between the trimmed V and J ends, which lost 3 bases and 0 bases, there was a span of 8 bases. The germline V gene encodes CDR1 MDHEN and CDR2 SYDVKM. The chain's CDR3 is CASSFLTVNTEAFF. For the CDR3, the DNA is TGTGCCAGCAGTTTCTTAACAGTGAACACTGAAGCTTTCTTT.

This clonotype was seen many times. V is TRBV11-2 and J is TRBJ2-7; possible D gene TRBD2, 6 bases. This CDR3 region has 14 residues. Trimming removed 4 bases at V and 1 base at J, with 11 bases between. Germline V CDR1 and CDR2: SGHAT, FQNNGV. In DNA form, the CDR3 reads TGTGCCAGCAGCTCGGAGGGTGCTTCCTACGAGCAGTACTTC. Translating it yields CASSSEGASYEQYF.

Details on this clonotype: This may be a read error: a much more frequent sequence differs by one nucleotide. The chain links TRBV6-1 to TRBJ1-1; tentative D call: TRBD1 (5 bases). The CDR3 spans 15 residues. Germline V gene sequence: CDR1 MNHNS, CDR2 SASEGT. Trimming took 5 bases from V and 6 from J, leaving 19 bases between them. The CDR3 bases are TGTGCCAGCAGTACCGGGACGGAGGGATCATCTGAAGCTTTCTTT. This sequence encodes CASSTGTEGSSEAFF.

The chain combines TRBV7-2 with TRBJ2-7; D perhaps matches TRBD2 (7 bases). The CDR3 has 16 amino acids. The V gene's germline CDR1 is SGHTA and CDR2 FQGNSA. V lost 5 bases and J lost 7, with 24 bases in between. This CDR3 reads CASSLTVTGGREEQYF. CDR3 DNA: TGTGCCAGCAGCCTTACCGTGACGGGGGGCCGGGAAGAGCAGTACTTC.

This clonotype was seen a few times. The chain carries TRBV7-9 and TRBJ1-2; a possible D gene is TRBD1 (5 bases). Trimming cost V 2 bases and J 8 bases, with 12 bases left between them. Germline lookup yields CDR1 SEHNR and CDR2 FQNEAQ (reference sequence). CDR3 length: 13 amino acids. The CDR3 DNA is TGTGCCAGCAGCTTAAAACAGGACGGCGGCTACACCTTC. Translated, it gives CASSLKQDGGYTF.